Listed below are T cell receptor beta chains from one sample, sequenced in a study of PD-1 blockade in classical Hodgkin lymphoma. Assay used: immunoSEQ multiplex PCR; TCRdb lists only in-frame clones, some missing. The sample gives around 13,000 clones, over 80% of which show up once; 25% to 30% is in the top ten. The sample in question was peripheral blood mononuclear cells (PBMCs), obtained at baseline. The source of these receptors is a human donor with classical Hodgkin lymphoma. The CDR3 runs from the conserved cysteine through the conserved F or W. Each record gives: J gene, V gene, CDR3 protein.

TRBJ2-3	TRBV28	CASSPLAGVGTDTQYF
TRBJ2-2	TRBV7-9	CANLALAGETGELFF
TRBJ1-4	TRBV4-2	CASSHAGVGNEKLFF
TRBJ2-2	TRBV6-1	CASSETGQGGTGELFF
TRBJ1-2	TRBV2	CASSGARSNYGYTF
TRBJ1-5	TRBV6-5	CASSPTVNQPQHF
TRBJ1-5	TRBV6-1	CASSNRAQLGQPQHF
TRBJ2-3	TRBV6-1	CASSEGLASDTQYF
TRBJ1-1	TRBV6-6	CASSYRGQGTEAFF
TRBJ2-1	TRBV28	CASYDRAEEQFF
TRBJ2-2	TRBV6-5	CASSPRYSMSGELFF
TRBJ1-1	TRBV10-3	CAISESAQTLNTEAFF
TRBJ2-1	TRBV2	CASLGLAGGNEQFF
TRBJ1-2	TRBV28	CASSLSQTYGYTF
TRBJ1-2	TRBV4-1	CASSPRPGDGYTF
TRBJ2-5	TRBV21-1	CAIARGMETQYF
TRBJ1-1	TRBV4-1	CASSQEMNTEAFF
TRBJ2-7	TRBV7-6	CASSFSTGSDEQYF
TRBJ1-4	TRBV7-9	CASSFGGASSEKLFF
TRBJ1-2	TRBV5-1	CASSPANPAPNYGYTF
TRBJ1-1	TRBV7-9	CASSSQVWGRTTEAFF
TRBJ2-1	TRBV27	CASSLAGGPLYEQFF
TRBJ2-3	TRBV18	CASSPVAGTDTQYF
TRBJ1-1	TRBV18	CASSPLIPGGDLNTEAFF
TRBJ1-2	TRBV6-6	CASQDLGGATYGYTF
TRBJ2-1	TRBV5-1	CASSLEAGVGNEQFF
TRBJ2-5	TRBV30	CAWSEVGGGKETQYF
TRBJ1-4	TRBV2	CASNDRSSATNEKLFF
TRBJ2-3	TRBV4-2	CASSQEIPSTDTQYF
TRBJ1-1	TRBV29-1	CSVVGGGTEAFF
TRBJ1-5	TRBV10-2	CASSVTGNSNQPQHF
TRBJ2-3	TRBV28	CASSWDFLRPDTQYF
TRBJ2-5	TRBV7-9	CASSLNGEETQYF
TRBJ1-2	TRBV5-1	CASSLVARDYGYTF
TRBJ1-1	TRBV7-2	CASSSHHRWNTEAFF
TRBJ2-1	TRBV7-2	CASSLGPYRDNEQFF
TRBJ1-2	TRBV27	CASSPGLVYGYTF
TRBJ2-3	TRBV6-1	CASRTLTTRSYF
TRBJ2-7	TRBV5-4	CASSGQTRGEQYF
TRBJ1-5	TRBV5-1	CASSVTGGPYSNQPQHF
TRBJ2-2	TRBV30	CAWSLEVTGELFF
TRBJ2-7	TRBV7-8	CASSTTPGLTYEQYF
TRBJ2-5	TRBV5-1	CASSLGVQPKETQYF
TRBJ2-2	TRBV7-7	CASSLASGRTNTGELFF
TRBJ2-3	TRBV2	CASNLGLTDTQYF
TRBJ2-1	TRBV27	CASSWTGNYNEQFF
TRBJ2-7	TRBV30	CAWSTWRTYEQYF
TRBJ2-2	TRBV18	CASSAGTANTGELFF
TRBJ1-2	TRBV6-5	CASSFTSGLRIGGYTF
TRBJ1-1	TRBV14	CASSQERSWHTEAFF
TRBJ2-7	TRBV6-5	CASRRLAGPYEQYF
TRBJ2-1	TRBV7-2	CASSPQEAYEQFF
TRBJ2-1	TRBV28	CASSLLSSSYNEQFF